These T cell receptor beta chains were read from a single sample in a study of identical twins. A single record per CDR3 protein comes from TCRdb applying MiXCR to the 5' RACE reads. The sample has about 520,000 distinct CDR3 sequences, 22% seen once. The data also belong to a second study, concerning T cells expressing NK-cell markers.

The sample comprised CD4+ T cells sorted from blood. The receptors come from a woman aged 18-29 years in good health. Both conserved end residues are part of each CDR3. A D gene is named only where the DNA matches it firmly. Where a row states a size, it is once, few, many or the class of an expanded clone; other rows omit it.

J gene | V gene | clone size | D gene | CDR3 DNA | CDR3 protein
TRBJ2-1 | TRBV12-3/TRBV12-4 | - | TRBD2 | TGTGCCAGCAGCGGACTCCTCTTAGCGGGAGGGCCTTGGGAGCAGTTCTTC | CASSGLLLAGGPWEQFF
TRBJ1-3 | TRBV20-1 | few | TRBD1 | TGCAGTGCCACAGGGGGCAGGGGTTCTGGAAACACCATATATTTT | CSATGGRGSGNTIYF
TRBJ1-6 | TRBV7-6 | - | - | TGTGCCAGCAGCTTACTCTCCGGTATTAATTCACCCCTCCACTTT | CASSLLSGINSPLHF
TRBJ1-4 | TRBV20-1 | few | - | TGCAGTCCCCGGGATCCTTCATCCCCTAATGAAAAACTGTTTTTT | CSPRDPSSPNEKLFF
TRBJ2-2 | TRBV5-1 | few | - | TGCGCCAGCAGCTCGGGGTCAACGGGAGTCGGAGCCGGGGAGCTGTTTTTT | CASSSGSTGVGAGELFF
TRBJ1-4 | TRBV7-9 | - | TRBD1 | TGTGCCAGCAGCATGGGGCAGGACAGGAATGAAAAACTGTTTTTT | CASSMGQDRNEKLFF
TRBJ1-2 | TRBV3-1 | few | - | TGTGCCAGCAGCCAAGATGCGGGGTCTGGCTACACCTTC | CASSQDAGSGYTF
TRBJ2-1 | TRBV20-1 | few | - | TGCAGTGCTAAACTAGAACTCTCCTACAATGAGCAGTTCTTC | CSAKLELSYNEQFF
TRBJ1-2 | TRBV7-9 | few | TRBD1 | TGTGCCAGCAGACGAATGGGACAGACCTATGGCTACACCTTC | CASRRMGQTYGYTF
TRBJ1-2 | TRBV6-5 | few | - | TGTGCCAGCAGTGCTTGGGACTCTGGCTACACCTTC | CASSAWDSGYTF
TRBJ1-1 | TRBV20-1 | few | - | TGCAGGGCGGGGAACACTGAAGCTTTCTTT | CRAGNTEAFF
TRBJ1-4 | TRBV5-5 | many | - | TGTGCCAGCAGCCTTAGGACTCCTAATGAAAAACTGTTTTTT | CASSLRTPNEKLFF
TRBJ2-1 | TRBV7-2 | many | - | TGTGCCAGCAGCTTAGCGGGAGACTCCTACAATGAGCAGTTCTTC | CASSLAGDSYNEQFF
TRBJ1-2 | TRBV20-1 | few | TRBD1 | TGCAGTGCGGATTGGGAGACAGGGCGAGGCGGCTACACCTTC | CSADWETGRGGYTF
TRBJ1-1 | TRBV29-1 | few | TRBD1 | TGCAGCGTGGGAACAGGGGGAGCTTTCTTT | CSVGTGGAFF
TRBJ1-1 | TRBV20-1 | few | - | TGCAGTGCTAGAGATAGGGGTTTGAACACTGAAGCTTTCTTT | CSARDRGLNTEAFF
TRBJ2-7 | TRBV7-2 | - | TRBD2 | TGTGCCAGCAGCTTCCGGACTAGCTCCCACGAGCAGTACTTC | CASSFRTSSHEQYF
TRBJ2-1 | TRBV12-3/TRBV12-4 | - | TRBD1 | TGTGCCAGCAGCTCCGACAGGGTCCTCTTATCCTACAATGAGCAGTTCTTC | CASSSDRVLLSYNEQFF
TRBJ1-5 | TRBV15 | - | - | TGTGCCACCAGCAGAGATAGGAATGGTTACAATCAGCCCCAGCATTTT | CATSRDRNGYNQPQHF
TRBJ1-5 | TRBV6-1 | - | - | TGTGCCAGCAAGGCCAGCAGCAATCAGCCCCAGCATTTT | CASKASSNQPQHF
TRBJ1-2 | TRBV18 | few | TRBD1 | TGTGCCAGCTCACCTAACCTACCGGGACAGGGAGGTAAAGGCTACACCTTC | CASSPNLPGQGGKGYTF
TRBJ1-4 | TRBV4-3 | - | - | TGCGCCAGCAGCCAAGATATTTACAGGGATGAAAAACTGTTTTTT | CASSQDIYRDEKLFF
TRBJ2-3 | TRBV18 | - | - | TGTGCCAGCTCACCAACCGCGGATACGCAGTATTTT | CASSPTADTQYF
TRBJ2-4 | TRBV7-2 | few | - | TGTGCCAGCAGCTCAGAAGTGGGGATGCTAAACATTCAGTACTTC | CASSSEVGMLNIQYF
TRBJ2-5 | TRBV18 | - | - | TGTGCCAGCTCAGACCGGGACGTCGGGGAGACCCAGTACTTC | CASSDRDVGETQYF
TRBJ2-6 | TRBV7-9 | many | - | TGTGCCAGCAGTCGACACATATCTGGGGCCAACGTCCTGACTTTC | CASSRHISGANVLTF
TRBJ1-2 | TRBV10-3 | - | - | TGTGCCATCGCGGAGACAGCAAGCGGCTACACCTTC | CAIAETASGYTF
TRBJ1-1 | TRBV5-1 | - | - | TGCGCCAGCAGCGTACAAACAGGGCCGGTCACTGAAGCTTTCTTT | CASSVQTGPVTEAFF
TRBJ2-1 | TRBV27 | - | - | TGTGCCAGCAGACGGGGGCCCAGCAATGAGCAGTTCTTC | CASRRGPSNEQFF
TRBJ1-1 | TRBV6-1 | few | TRBD1 | TGTGCCGGGGGACAGGGGTTTGGTGAAGCTTTCTTT | CAGGQGFGEAFF
TRBJ2-3 | TRBV6-5 | few | TRBD2 | TGTGCCAGCAGTTCCTGGGTAGCGGGAGGGATAGATACGCAGTATTTT | CASSSWVAGGIDTQYF
TRBJ2-6 | TRBV18 | - | - | TGTGCCAGCTCACCACGAGGACAGCCCTCTGGGGCCAACGTCCTGACTTTC | CASSPRGQPSGANVLTF
TRBJ2-2 | TRBV7-9 | - | - | TGTGCCAGCAGCCCGCGGGCCAGGCTCGGGGAGCTGTTTTTT | CASSPRARLGELFF
TRBJ2-5 | TRBV10-3 | - | - | TGTGCCATCAGTGGGGGACAACAAGAGACCCAGTACTTC | CAISGGQQETQYF